This TCR beta chain stems from a study of shared clonotypes between healthy human individuals (dated by TCRdb to the early 2020s). Turning to the overall study: The cohort comprised two women and a few men aged 18 to 49 years. Libraries were prepared and TCR repertoires were sequenced by different laboratories using diverse techniques, in order to increase sequencing depth and limit assay-specific biases. The study deeply sequenced blood TCR repertoires of about 5 healthy adults to estimate repertoire size and the extent of clonotype sharing between individuals. Per donor, leukapheresis produced somewhere between about 0.94 and 9 billion PBMCs. For each donor, three plates each were used for CD4 naive and CD4 memory, two plates were used for CD8 naive, and one plate was used for CD8 memory. General findings and caveats noted by the study authors: Only blood was sampled, and tissue TCR repertoires likely differ from those in blood. Naive subsets generally had larger estimated clonotype richness than memory subsets did. Compared with non-shared clonotypes, clonotypes shared by all four sorted-subset donors had higher generation probabilities. Across several donors, approximately 5% of naive CD4, more than 3% of naive CD8, under 2.5% of memory CD4, and roughly 0.41% of memory CD8 clonotypes were shared. Because the study included a small number of donors, the genetic and exposure-history diversity represented was limited. Rarefaction of sorted-subset datasets indicated incomplete sequencing despite the large sequencing depth. Pairwise subsampling indicated that sequencing depth was expected to affect the degree of clonotype sharing among donors.

Worth noting for this clone: Its specific antigen is unknown. Within one base of it there is no much larger clone, and no base qualities were kept.

Using the deep immunoSEQ assay, multiplex PCR amplified TCR CDR3 regions from genomic DNA. Extracted genomic DNA from each cell subset was distributed evenly across all wells of several immunoSEQ 96-well plates, and each plate was treated as a replicate. For sorted subsets, around 200 ng genomic DNA, equal to about 30,000 T cell genomes, was loaded into each replicate PCR. Purified libraries were quantified with a Qubit 3.0 fluorometer, sized on a Bioanalyzer 2100, and re-quantified with the KAPA Library Quantification kit. Each immunoSEQ 96-well plate was sequenced on its own single-read 150-cycle Illumina NextSeq 550 flow cell. The study's processing was this. The immunoSEQ output contained only junctional sequences without quality scores, so filtering could not match that applied to full-length reads. Sequences were annotated with PyIR, a Python wrapper for IgBLAST v1.9, using IMGT germline references to assign V/J genes and CDR3. Any read was removed if the V/J assignment was weak (E-value above 1e-6), the CDR3 was missing, or the read contained stop codons, out-of-frame junctions, or ambiguous translated residues. V3J clonotypes were defined by identical inferred V gene, J gene, and CDR3 amino acid sequence. Percentage overlap between repertoires was computed as shared unique clonotypes divided by the size of the smaller repertoire. Three approaches were used to assess repertoire richness: RTK rarefaction, the Chao1 estimator, and Recon v2.1 estimates of unobserved clonotypes. For all TCRbeta clonotypes obtained by the gDNA method from a handful of donors, generation probabilities were computed with OLGA. TCRdb re-hosts the immuneACCESS table, in-frame sequences only. Its copies lack some clones; in the studies checked, an unresolved V gene accounts for under half of them, and the cause for the rest is not known. V and J calls and clone size come straight from that table; D and trimming were deduced from the DNA. The sample table holds hundreds of thousands of clones, of which approximately 96% were seen once. The top ten hold approximately 0.12% of the sample.

Trimming costs V 2 bases and J 4 bases, and their ends lie 10 bases apart. Sequences MNHEY (CDR1) and SVGAGI (CDR2) are obtained from the germline V gene. Its CDR3 holds 14 amino acids, cysteine through phenylalanine. Solely the CDR3 DNA is kept, with 42 bases framed from the first base. CD8 naive samples were obtained by positive selection for CCR7 among CD45RO-negative cells, yielding a CD45RA+CCR7+ population from which TemRA cells were excluded. Donors were healthy HIV-negative adults with no recently reported acute infections or vaccinations. Every donor was a Caucasian adult residing in Nashville, Tennessee, USA. Blood was collected by leukapheresis, and PBMCs were isolated by Ficoll-Histopaque density gradient centrifugation and then cryopreserved in liquid nitrogen vapor phase. Purity and quantity of every magnetically sorted T cell population were checked by analytical flow cytometry. Each sorted fraction had its genomic DNA isolated and then quantified by UV absorbance on a Nanodrop 2000c.

The source material was naive CD8+ T cells sorted from blood. According to the study, the label for this sample's cell subset or site signals: CD45RA+CCR7+. This sequence was found in a woman in her twenties or thirties in good health. This chain is built from TRBV6-5 and TRBJ2-3, and TRBD2 may be the D gene, going by 6 matching bases. The CDR3 reads as follows: CASSYVLASDTQYF. The DNA sequence follows: TGTGCCAGCAGTTACGTCCTAGCGTCAGATACGCAGTATTTT.